The entry below gives a single TCR beta chain sequence along with its context. Noted time point: pretreatment peripheral blood. The sample is drawn from a study of PD-L1 blockade in urothelial cancer. Looking at the study overall: Every 3 weeks, patients received intravenous atezolizumab 1,200 mg, beginning 2014.

Germline CDR1 and CDR2: GTSNPN and SVGIG (reference sequence). Trimming cost V 0 bases and J 7 bases, with 16 bases left between them. CDR3 length equals 15 residues. Each PCR contained spiked-in synthetic TCR analog templates. Using immunoSEQ multiplex PCR, the repertoire was profiled, and TCRdb retains in-frame clones only, with some absent. The sample records 100,000 to 150,000 clones, around 84% being singletons. The sequences come from PBMCs, collected around atezolizumab (anti-PD-L1) treatment. The chain couples TRBV30 to TRBJ1-3; tentative D call: TRBD1 (5 bases). The source is a man aged 50 to 60 with urothelial cancer. CDR3 sequence (DNA): TGTGCCTGGAGTGTACTTACAGGCGGCAGGAACACCATATATTTT. Protein product: CAWSVLTGGRNTIYF.